This passage covers 17 T cell receptor beta chains from one sample sequenced in a study of T cells after yellow fever vaccination. MiXCR, applied by TCRdb to the 5' RACE reads, yields one record per CDR3 protein. Of some 670,000 distinct CDR3 sequences listed, approximately 13% are singletons. Sequencing was performed on PBMCs, taken on the day of the yellow fever booster vaccination. These receptors all come from a man aged 25 to 45 who received the YFV17D yellow fever vaccine.

CDR3: CASSRLTSGNYNEQFF. The CDR3 nucleotides are TGTGCCAGCAGCAGATTGACTAGCGGAAATTACAATGAGCAGTTCTTC. The chain has TRBV21-1 and TRBJ2-1; TRBD2, the table's D call, was not compared with the DNA. TRBV21-1 is deemed a pseudogene. This CDR3 has 16 residues.

This clonotype was observed a few times. V and J are TRBV4-2 and TRBJ1-4; 7 bases align to TRBD1. The germline CDR1 and CDR2 sequences are LGHNA and YNFKEQ. The V segment lost 3 bases and the J segment 6 bases; nucleotides outside the gene matches: 7. The CDR3 loop spans 15 amino acids. CDR3 bases: TGTGCCAGCAGCCATGCCGACAGGGACTATGAAAAACTGTTTTTT. It codes for CASSHADRDYEKLFF.

The chain carries TRBV4-2 and TRBJ2-1; D is unresolved. The V and J ends lost 1 base and 9 bases respectively, with 10 bases between them. The CDR3 runs to 13 residues. CDR1 LGHNA and CDR2 YNFKEQ come from the germline V gene. The CDR3 DNA reads as TGTGCCAGCAGCCAAGGGATCCCCGGTGAGCAGTTCTTC. Its protein product is CASSQGIPGEQFF.

Concerning this clonotype itself: One junction end disagrees with the germline gene, perhaps due to a read error. The gene calls are TRBV5-1 and TRBJ2-7, with a tentative D call TRBD2 (6 bases). CDR3 size: 12 residues. The germline CDR1 and CDR2 sequences are SGHRS and YFSETQ. The CDR3 DNA reads as TGCGCCAGCAGGTTGGGGGACTCCGAGCAGTACTTC. This codes for CASRLGDSEQYF.

CDR3 in amino acids: CSAQRGVSTGELFF. CDR3 DNA sequence: TGCAGTGCTCAGAGGGGAGTGAGCACCGGGGAGCTGTTTTTT. The chain uses TRBV20-1 and TRBJ2-2; the D gene could be TRBD1 or TRBD2 (5 bases each). V gave up 5 bases and J gave up 4 bases, with 14 bases separating them. CDR1 DFQATT and CDR2 SNEGSKA come from the germline V gene (reference sequence). The length of the CDR3 is 14 residues.

The sample holds a few counts of this clonotype. V and J are TRBV19 and TRBJ2-1, with a possible D match to TRBD2 (7 bases). The V gene's germline CDR1 is LNHDA and CDR2 SQIVND (reference sequence). The CDR3 is 14 residues long. V lost 0 bases, J lost 12 bases, and 15 bases lay in between. The CDR3: CASSIEGGGRGQFF. CDR3 sequence (DNA): TGTGCCAGTAGTATAGAAGGGGGGGGGCGCGGGCAGTTCTTC.

V is TRBV7-2 and J is TRBJ2-3, with 8 nucleotides matching TRBD2. Germline V gene sequence: CDR1 SGHTA, CDR2 FQGNSA. The CDR3 spans 15 residues. The junction had 7 bases not matched to a gene; V was cut back by 4 bases and J by 4 bases. CDR3 amino acids: CASSSPGRGADTQYF. CDR3 DNA: TGTGCCAGCAGCTCCCCCGGGAGGGGCGCAGATACGCAGTATTTT.

There are a few counts of this clonotype. The chain combines TRBV11-1 with TRBJ2-3; 7 bases line up with TRBD2. V lost 0 bases and J lost 0; bases outside the gene matches: 9. Germline V lookup: CDR1 SGHAT, CDR2 FQDESV (reference sequence). The CDR3 sequence is 18 residues long. DNA of the CDR3: TGTGCCAGCAGCTTAGCGCTGACGCGGGGGTCGAGCACAGATACGCAGTATTTT. Protein product: CASSLALTRGSSTDTQYF.

This clonotype was found a few times. The J gene is TRBJ1-6, the V gene TRBV30; D remains unclear. Looked up from germline, CDR1 is GTSNPN and CDR2 is SVGIG (reference sequence). The CDR3 totals 14 residues. Trimming left V 2 bases short and J 8 bases short, with 13 bases between. CDR3 loop: CAWSRELDYSPLHF. CDR3 nucleotides: TGTGCCTGGAGTAGGGAACTGGATTATTCACCCCTCCACTTT. The full variable domain, its missing parts supplied by reference TRBV30 and TRBJ1-6, is SQTIHQWPATLVQPVGSPLSLECTVEGTSNPNLYWYRQAAGRGLQLLFYSVGIGQISSEVPQNLSASRPQDRQFILSSKKLLLSDSGFYLCAWSRELDYSPLHFGNGTRLTVT.

The chain has TRBV15 and TRBJ1-1; D unresolved. The V gene lost 8 bases and the J gene lost 7 bases, with 14 bases spanning the gap. Germline CDR1 and CDR2: LNHNV and YYDKDF (reference sequence). The CDR3 contains 12 residues. This chain's CDR3 is CATAVEVGEAFF. CDR3 DNA: TGTGCCACCGCAGTGGAGGTGGGTGAAGCTTTCTTT.

The CDR3 DNA reads as TGCGCCAGCAGTAGTGAGGACAGGGCCCGCCGGGAGACCCAGTACTTC. It encodes CASSSEDRARRETQYF. V usage is TRBV23-1 and J usage is TRBJ2-5, with TRBD1 matching 8 bases. TRBV23-1 is identified as an open reading frame with a role that is uncertain. V lost 5 bases to trimming and J lost 5 bases; unmatched junction nucleotides: 13. This CDR3 is built from 16 residues.

This clonotype was counted a few times. This rearrangement joins TRBV3-1 to TRBJ2-5; D assignment may be TRBD1 or TRBD2 (5 bases each). V gave up 1 base and J gave up 5 bases, with 17 bases separating them. This CDR3 has 16 amino acids. In germline, CDR1 is LGHDT, CDR2 YNNKEL (reference sequence). CDR3: CASSQGRDLKWETQYF. The CDR3 DNA reads as TGTGCCAGCAGCCAAGGCCGGGACCTTAAATGGGAGACCCAGTACTTC.

This clonotype turned up a few times. The rearrangement uses TRBV7-2 and TRBJ1-5; tentative D call: TRBD1 (5 bases). CDR3 length: 14 amino acids. Trimming removed 4 bases from V and 3 bases from J, with 10 bases in between. Germline assignment: CDR1 SGHTA and CDR2 FQGNSA. CDR3 sequence reads: CASSSGGPNQPQHF. In nucleotides, the CDR3 is TGTGCCAGCAGCTCTGGGGGTCCCAATCAGCCCCAGCATTTT.

The gene calls are TRBV29-1 and TRBJ1-1; D is perhaps TRBD1 (6 bases). Germline loops: CDR1 SQVTM, CDR2 ANQGSEA. This CDR3 is built from 12 residues. V was clipped by 6 bases and J by 3 bases, with 11 bases between them. CDR3 protein: CSVGAADTEAFF. Written as DNA, the CDR3 is TGCAGCGTGGGGGCGGCGGACACTGAAGCTTTCTTT.

The genes are TRBV5-1 and TRBJ2-7; D unclear. Germline V CDR1 and CDR2: SGHRS, YFSETQ. This CDR3 comprises 13 residues. With 0 bases removed from V and 6 bases from J, the gap between germline ends came to 10 bases. The CDR3 protein is CASSLDQGAEQYF. CDR3 in DNA: TGCGCCAGCAGCTTGGACCAAGGAGCCGAGCAGTACTTC.

The rearrangement uses TRBV5-4 and TRBJ2-3, with D perhaps TRBD1 or TRBD2 (5 bases each). Looked up from germline, CDR1 is SGHNT and CDR2 is YYREEE (reference sequence). The CDR3 is 14 amino acids. Trimming pared 3 bases from V and 7 bases from J, leaving 15 bases between. CDR3 protein: CASSSRGTEHTQYF. Written as DNA, the CDR3 is TGTGCCAGCAGCTCGCGTGGGACCGAGCATACGCAGTATTTT.

The chain employs TRBV14 and TRBJ2-7; no clear D. Germline V gene lookup returns CDR1 SGHDN and CDR2 FVKESK. Trimming took 2 bases from V and 2 from J, leaving 10 bases between them. The CDR3 has 14 amino acids. The CDR3 loop reads CASSQILGPYEQYF. CDR3 nucleotides: TGTGCCAGCAGCCAAATTTTAGGCCCCTACGAGCAGTACTTC.